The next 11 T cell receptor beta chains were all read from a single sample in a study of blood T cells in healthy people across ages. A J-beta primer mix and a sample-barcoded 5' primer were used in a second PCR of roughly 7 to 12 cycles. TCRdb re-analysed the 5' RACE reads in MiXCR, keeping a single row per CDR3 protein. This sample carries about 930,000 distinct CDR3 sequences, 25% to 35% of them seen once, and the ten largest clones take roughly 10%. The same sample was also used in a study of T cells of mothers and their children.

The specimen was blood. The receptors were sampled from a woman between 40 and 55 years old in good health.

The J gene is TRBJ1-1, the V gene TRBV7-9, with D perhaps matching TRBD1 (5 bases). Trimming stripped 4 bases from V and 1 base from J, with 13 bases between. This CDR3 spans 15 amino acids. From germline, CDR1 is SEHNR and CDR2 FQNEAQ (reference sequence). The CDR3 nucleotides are TGTGCCAGCAGCTCCCGGGACGCCTCGAACACTGAAGCTTTCTTT. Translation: CASSSRDASNTEAFF.

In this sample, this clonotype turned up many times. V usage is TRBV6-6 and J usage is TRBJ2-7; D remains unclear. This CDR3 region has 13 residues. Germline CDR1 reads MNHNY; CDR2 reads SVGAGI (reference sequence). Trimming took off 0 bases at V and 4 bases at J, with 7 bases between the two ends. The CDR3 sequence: CASSYSPVYEQYF. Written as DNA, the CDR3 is TGTGCCAGCAGTTACTCTCCCGTTTACGAGCAGTACTTC.

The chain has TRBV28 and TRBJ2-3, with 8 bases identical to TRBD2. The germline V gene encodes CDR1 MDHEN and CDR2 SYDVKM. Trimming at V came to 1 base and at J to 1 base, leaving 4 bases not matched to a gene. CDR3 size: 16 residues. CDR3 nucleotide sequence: TGTGCCAGCAGTTTATACGGAGCGGGGGGCACAGATACGCAGTATTTT. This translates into CASSLYGAGGTDTQYF.

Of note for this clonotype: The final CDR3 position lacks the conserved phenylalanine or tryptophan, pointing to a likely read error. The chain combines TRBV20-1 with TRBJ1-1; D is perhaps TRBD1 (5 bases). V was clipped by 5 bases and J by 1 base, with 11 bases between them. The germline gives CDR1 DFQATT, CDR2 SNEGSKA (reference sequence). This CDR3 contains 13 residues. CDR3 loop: CSAGGRWNTEAFV. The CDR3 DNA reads TGCAGTGCTGGGGGACGGTGGAACACTGAAGCTTTCGTT.

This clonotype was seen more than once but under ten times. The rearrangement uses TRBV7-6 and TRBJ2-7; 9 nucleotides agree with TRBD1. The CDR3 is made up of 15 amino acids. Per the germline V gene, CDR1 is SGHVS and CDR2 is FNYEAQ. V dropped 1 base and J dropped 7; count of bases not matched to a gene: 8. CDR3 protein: CASSLGTGEGEEQYF. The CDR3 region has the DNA TGTGCCAGCAGCTTAGGGACAGGGGAAGGGGAAGAGCAGTACTTC.

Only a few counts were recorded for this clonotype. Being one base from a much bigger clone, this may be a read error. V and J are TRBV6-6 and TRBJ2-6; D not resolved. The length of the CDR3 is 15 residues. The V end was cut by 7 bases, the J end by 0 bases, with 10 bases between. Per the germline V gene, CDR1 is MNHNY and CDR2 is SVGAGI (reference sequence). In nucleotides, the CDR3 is TGTGCCAGCAATTTACGAAACTCTGGGGCCAACGTCCTGACTTTC. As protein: CASNLRNSGANVLTF.

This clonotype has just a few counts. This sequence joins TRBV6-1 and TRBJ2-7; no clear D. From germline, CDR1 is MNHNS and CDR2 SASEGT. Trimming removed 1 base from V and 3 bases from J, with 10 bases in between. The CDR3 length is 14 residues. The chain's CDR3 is CASSEDRRSYEQYF. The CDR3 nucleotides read TGTGCCAGCAGTGAAGACAGACGAAGCTACGAGCAGTACTTC.

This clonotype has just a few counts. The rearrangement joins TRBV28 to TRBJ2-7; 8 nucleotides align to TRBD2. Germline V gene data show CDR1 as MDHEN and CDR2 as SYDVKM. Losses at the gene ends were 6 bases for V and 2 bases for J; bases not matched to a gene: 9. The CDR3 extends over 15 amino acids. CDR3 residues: CASSPGGARTYEQYF. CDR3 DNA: TGTGCCAGCAGCCCGGGGGGGGCGAGGACCTACGAGCAGTACTTC. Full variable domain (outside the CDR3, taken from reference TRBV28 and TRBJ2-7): DVKVTQSSRYLVKRTGEKVFLECVQDMDHENMFWYRQDPGLGLRLIYFSYDVKMKEKGDIPEGYSVSREKKERFSLILESASTNQTSMYLCASSPGGARTYEQYFGPGTRLTVT.

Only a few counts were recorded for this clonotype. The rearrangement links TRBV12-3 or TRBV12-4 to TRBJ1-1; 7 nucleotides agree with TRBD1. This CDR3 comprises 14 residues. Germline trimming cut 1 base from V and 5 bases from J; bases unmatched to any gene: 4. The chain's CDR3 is CASSLGTGGTEAFF. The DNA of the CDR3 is TGTGCCAGCAGTTTAGGGACAGGTGGAACTGAAGCTTTCTTT.

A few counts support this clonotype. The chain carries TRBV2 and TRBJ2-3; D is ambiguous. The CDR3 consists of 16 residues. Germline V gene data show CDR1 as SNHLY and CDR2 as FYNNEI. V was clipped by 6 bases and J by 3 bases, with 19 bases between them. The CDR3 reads CASRPAVGILTDTQYF. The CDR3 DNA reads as TGTGCCAGCAGGCCCGCTGTGGGGATATTAACAGATACGCAGTATTTT. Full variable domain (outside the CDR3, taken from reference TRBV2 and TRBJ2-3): EPEVTQTPSHQVTQMGQEVILRCVPISNHLYFYWYRQILGQKVEFLVSFYNNEISEKSEIFDDQFSVERPDGSNFTLKIRSTKLEDSAMYFCASRPAVGILTDTQYFGPGTRLTVL.

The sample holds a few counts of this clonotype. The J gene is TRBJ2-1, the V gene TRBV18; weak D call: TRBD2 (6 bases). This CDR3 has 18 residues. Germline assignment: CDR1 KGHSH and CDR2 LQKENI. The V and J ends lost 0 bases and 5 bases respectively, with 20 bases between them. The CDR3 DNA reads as TGTGCCAGCTCACCACCGGGAAACCGACTAGTGGGGGACAATGAGCAGTTCTTC. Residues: CASSPPGNRLVGDNEQFF.